This note documents a single TCR beta chain sequence. Which antigen it targets is not known. Base qualities were left out, and no much larger clone turns up one base away. Libraries came from the immunoSEQ multiplex PCR assay. TCRdb carries this immuneACCESS record with in-frame sequences only. Its versions omit some clonotypes, under half of them owing to an unresolved V gene in the studies checked, with the rest unexplained. Here the sample has fewer than 3,500 clones; roughly four fifths occur a single time. The top ten clonotypes cover about a fifth of the sample. In this study, focal radiation therapy paired with CTLA-4 blockade (ipilimumab) was tested in patients who had chemo-refractory metastatic non-small-cell lung cancer. The data were obtained in a study of radiotherapy plus CTLA-4 blockade in lung cancer (dated by TCRdb to 2017 to 2018). Looking at the study overall: Objective responses were observed in 15% to 20% of enrolled patients, and disease control was achieved in approximately 30%.

The research as a whole found: Early dynamic changes in blood T cell clones, together with increased serum interferon-beta after radiation, were reported as the strongest predictors of response. After treatment with radiotherapy and ipilimumab, TCR clones that originated in tumors expanded in peripheral blood.

The CDR3 sequence holds 15 residues, the cysteine and phenylalanine included. The only DNA kept is the CDR3, 45 bases in frame from the first base. The V end loses 4 bases and the J end loses 5 bases, and a stretch of 19 bases separates them. The germline V gene specifies SGDLS as CDR1 and YYNGEE as CDR2. The rearranged chain carries TRBV9 and TRBJ2-7, with the D assignment possibly TRBD1 or TRBD2, given 5 matching bases for each. The receptor's source is a human donor with non-small cell lung cancer that progressed on radiotherapy plus ipilimumab. This sample comprised tumor tissue, obtained from a patient treated with radiotherapy plus ipilimumab. This receptor carries the CDR3 CASSPSTGRGDEQYF. The sequence in DNA is TGTGCCAGCAGCCCTAGCACAGGTAGAGGCGACGAGCAGTACTTC. Reference TRBV9 and TRBJ2-7 proteins supply the regions before and after the CDR3; the full variable domain is: DSGVTQTPKHLITATGQRVTLRCSPRSGDLSVYWYQQSLDQGLQFLIQYYNGEERAKGNILERFSAQQFPDLHSELNLSSLELGDSALYFCASSPSTGRGDEQYFGPGTRLTVT.